This T cell receptor beta chain stems from a study of blood T cell repertoires in COVID-19. For the study at large: Both acute and convalescent COVID-19 samples were obtained from the United States, Italy and Spain. Sources were T cells, B-cell-depleted T cells, or PBMCs; the material itself was cDNA or gDNA.

Germline CDR1 reads MNHEY; CDR2 reads SVGAGI. V was cut by 7 bases and J by 5 bases, with 16 bases left in between. The CDR3 is 14 amino acids. In the original workflow: It was from reference gene primer amplification that nucleated cell counts were estimated. The assay was immunoSEQ multiplex PCR, and TCRdb's table has in-frame clones only and misses some. That table gives V, J and clone size, and the DNA gave D and trimming. The table has 150,000 or so clones, roughly 93% seen once. The sequencing sample was made of peripheral blood. The receptor was derived from a young man with acute or convalescent COVID-19. This rearrangement joins TRBV6-5 to TRBJ2-3; D is perhaps TRBD2 (6 bases). This CDR3 is CASMRLVQLDTQYF. CDR3 bases: TGTGCCAGCATGAGACTAGTTCAGTTAGATACGCAGTATTTT.